The 14 T cell receptor beta chains below were found in one sample sequenced in a study of T cell repertoires in cytomegalovirus infection. Their antigen targets remain unknown. TCRdb analysed the reads with MiXCR anew, one entry per CDR3 protein. This sample yields around 500,000 distinct CDR3 sequences, of which about two fifths are seen a single time; about two fifths belongs to the top ten. Sequencing was performed on cultured PBMCs, taken from culture after CMV antigen stimulation. These TCRs come from a human donor in good health (CMV status not recorded). Some clones in this sample may be carry-over from other donors' samples.

This clonotype has only a few counts. The rearrangement uses TRBV9 and TRBJ1-3; D uncertain. CDR1 is SGDLS, CDR2 YYNGEE, per germline. The CDR3 extends over 13 amino acids. V lost 3 bases and J 1 base, leaving 5 bases between the germline ends. The CDR3 nucleotides read TGTGCCAGCAGCGCCGATTCTGGAAACACCATATATTTT. This encodes CASSADSGNTIYF.

Concerning this clonotype itself: The junction departs from the called germline gene at one end, perhaps through a read error. The rearrangement joins TRBV5-3 to TRBJ2-1, with TRBD2 identical over 10 bases. TRBV5-3 is recorded as an ORF, its role being uncertain. The CDR3 has 16 residues. CDR3 DNA: TGTGCCAGCAGCTCCGGTCTAGCGGGAGCGTACAATGAGCAGTTCTTC. It yields the protein CASSSGLAGAYNEQFF.

The chain uses TRBV6-2 or TRBV6-3 and TRBJ2-7, with TRBD1 identical over 8 bases. CDR3 length: 14 amino acids. Per germline, CDR1 MNHEY and CDR2 SVGEGT. With 2 bases clipped from V and 3 bases from J, the junction kept 3 bases outside the gene matches. CDR3 region: CASSYDRGNYEQYF. CDR3 bases: TGTGCCAGCAGTTACGACAGGGGAAACTACGAGCAGTACTTC.

This clonotype has a handful of counts. This chain links TRBV6-2 or TRBV6-3 with TRBJ2-7; TRBD2 matches 9 bases. The germline V gene has CDR1 MNHEY and CDR2 SVGEGT. V dropped 5 bases and J dropped 3; count of bases not matched to a gene: 8. This CDR3 has 15 residues. In nucleotides, the CDR3 is TGTGCCAGCAGTCCCCGGGTTAGCGGGAGCTACGAGCAGTACTTC. Protein product: CASSPRVSGSYEQYF.

This chain links TRBV20-1 with TRBJ2-3; TRBD2 matches at 7 bases. V lost 8 bases and J lost 0; bases outside the gene matches: 2. Germline CDR1 DFQATT, CDR2 SNEGSKA (reference sequence). The CDR3 contains 12 residues. Here the CDR3 DNA reads TGCAGTCTAGCGGAAAGCACAGATACGCAGTATTTT. Protein: CSLAESTDTQYF.

This clonotype was detected only a few times. The gene calls are TRBV5-4 and TRBJ2-5; TRBD1 or TRBD2 may be the D gene (6 bases each). The CDR3 spans 15 residues. V gave up 0 bases and J gave up 1 base, with 10 bases separating them. The V gene's germline CDR1 is SGHNT and CDR2 YYREEE (reference sequence). The CDR3 here is CASSLEGGRQETQYF. CDR3 bases: TGTGCCAGCAGCTTGGAGGGGGGACGCCAAGAGACCCAGTACTTC.

V usage is TRBV12-3 or TRBV12-4 and J usage is TRBJ2-3; D unresolved. The V gene lost 8 bases and the J gene lost 6 bases, with 27 bases spanning the gap. The CDR3 length is 17 residues. The CDR3 loop reads CASGRRPMGGHRDTQYF. Written as DNA, the CDR3 is TGTGCCAGCGGACGGCGTCCCATGGGCGGCCACCGGGATACGCAGTATTTT.

The chain is built from TRBV11-3 and TRBJ2-3, with 7 bases fitting TRBD1. V lost 4 bases to trimming and J lost 2 bases; unmatched junction nucleotides: 3. The CDR3 is 14 amino acids. Germline V CDR1 and CDR2: SGHNT, YENEEA. This CDR3 is CASSSQGNTDTQYF. As DNA, the CDR3 is TGTGCCAGCAGCTCACAGGGGAACACAGATACGCAGTATTTT.

This clonotype has a handful of counts. V gene TRBV7-6 combines with J gene TRBJ2-7; D unclear. V was cut by 0 bases and J by 4 bases, with 7 bases left in between. CDR1 and CDR2 from the germline V gene are SGHVS and FNYEAQ. This CDR3 contains 13 residues. CDR3 sequence reads: CASSLAETYEQYF. CDR3 DNA sequence: TGTGCCAGCAGCTTAGCCGAGACTTACGAGCAGTACTTC.

Only a few counts were recorded for this clonotype. V usage is TRBV5-4 and J usage is TRBJ2-1, with TRBD2 matching 7 bases. Germline CDR1 SGHNT, CDR2 YYREEE (reference sequence). V lost 3 bases and J lost 2; bases outside the gene matches: 5. This CDR3 is 15 amino acids long. The CDR3 DNA reads as TGTGCCAGCAGCTCCGCGGGAGCCCCCTACAATGAGCAGTTCTTC. Encoded protein: CASSSAGAPYNEQFF.

The chain recombines TRBV7-2 with TRBJ2-1; TRBD2 matches at 12 bases. Per the germline V gene, CDR1 is SGHTA and CDR2 is FQGNSA. The CDR3 is made up of 13 amino acids. After removal of 5 bases from V and 15 bases from J, the junction contained 8 bases not matched to a gene. DNA of the CDR3: TGTGCCAGCAGCACGACTAGCGGGAGAAGTCTGTTCTTC. Encoded protein: CASSTTSGRSLFF. The full variable domain, in which reference TRBV7-2 and TRBJ2-1 provide the parts outside the CDR3, is GAGVSQSPSNKVTEKGKDVELRCDPISGHTALYWYRQSLGQGLEFLIYFQGNSAPDKSGLPSDRFSAERTGGSVSTLTIQRTQQEDSAVYLCASSTTSGRSLFFGPGTRLTVL.

This clonotype turned up a few times. The J gene is TRBJ2-2, the V gene TRBV12-3 or TRBV12-4, with a tentative D call TRBD2 (6 bases). Trimming stripped 1 base from V and 3 bases from J, with 9 bases between. The CDR3 runs to 15 residues. CDR3 DNA sequence: TGTGCCAGCAGTTTAGACGGGAGCTACACCGGGGAGCTGTTTTTT. Translating gives CASSLDGSYTGELFF.

The J gene is TRBJ2-7, the V gene TRBV27; no clear D. This CDR3 region has 10 residues. The germline V gene encodes CDR1 MNHEY and CDR2 SMNVEV (reference sequence). V lost 11 bases and J 2 bases, leaving 7 bases between the germline ends. The CDR3 DNA reads as TGTGCCCGCGGAACCTACGAGCAGTACTTC. This sequence encodes CARGTYEQYF.

This clonotype was seen only a few times. The V gene is TRBV7-9, the J gene TRBJ2-7; possible D gene TRBD1, 5 bases. CDR1 is SEHNR, CDR2 FQNEAQ, per germline (reference sequence). The CDR3 is 14 amino acids. The ends were cut back, 5 bases at V and 3 bases at J, with 14 bases in the middle. The CDR3 loop is CASSPVDKNYEQYF. DNA for the CDR3: TGTGCCAGCAGCCCGGTGGACAAAAACTACGAGCAGTACTTC.